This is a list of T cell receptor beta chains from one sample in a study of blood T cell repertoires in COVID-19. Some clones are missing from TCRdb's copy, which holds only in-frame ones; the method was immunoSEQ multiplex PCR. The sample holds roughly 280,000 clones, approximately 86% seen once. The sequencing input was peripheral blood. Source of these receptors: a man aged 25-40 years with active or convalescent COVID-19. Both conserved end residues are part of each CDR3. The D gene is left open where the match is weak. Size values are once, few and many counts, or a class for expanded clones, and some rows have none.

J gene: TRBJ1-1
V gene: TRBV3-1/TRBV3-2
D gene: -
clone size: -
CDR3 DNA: TGTGCCAGCCGTCACAAATCAGGGAAAACTGAAGCTTTCTTT
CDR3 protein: CASRHKSGKTEAFF

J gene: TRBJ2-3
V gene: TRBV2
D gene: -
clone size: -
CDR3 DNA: TGTGCCAGCATCAATAAGCGAGGCACAGATACGCAGTATTTT
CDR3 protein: CASINKRGTDTQYF

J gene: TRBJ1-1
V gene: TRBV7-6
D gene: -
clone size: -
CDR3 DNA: TGTGCCAGCAGCTTAATTGACAGCCCTGACACTGAAGCTTTCTTT
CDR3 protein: CASSLIDSPDTEAFF

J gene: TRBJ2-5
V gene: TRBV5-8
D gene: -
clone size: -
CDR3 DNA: TGTGCCAGCAGCTTGGTTGTGCGGGAGACCCAGTACTTC
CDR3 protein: CASSLVVRETQYF

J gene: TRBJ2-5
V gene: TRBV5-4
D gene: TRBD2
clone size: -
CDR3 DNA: TGTGCCAGCAGCTTTGCGGGGGGTTCAGAGACCCAGTACTTC
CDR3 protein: CASSFAGGSETQYF

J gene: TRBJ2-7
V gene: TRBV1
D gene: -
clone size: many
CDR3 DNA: TGCACCAGCAGCCAAGGACTAGCGGGGGGCCTAACCAACATCTCCTACGAGCAGTACTTC
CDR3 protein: CTSSQGLAGGLTNISYEQYF

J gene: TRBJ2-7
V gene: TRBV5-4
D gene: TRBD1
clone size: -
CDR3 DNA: TGTGCCAGCAGCTTGTTCAGGGGGCAGGGGATCTACGAGCAGTACTTC
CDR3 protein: CASSLFRGQGIYEQYF

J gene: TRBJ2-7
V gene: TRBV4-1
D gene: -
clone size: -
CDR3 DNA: TGCGCCAGCAGAAAGGAGATGACGCCTAGCTCCTACGAGCAGTACTTC
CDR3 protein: CASRKEMTPSSYEQYF

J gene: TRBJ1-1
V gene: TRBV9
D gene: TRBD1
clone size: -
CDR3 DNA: TGTGCCAGCAGCTCACAGGGGGCGACTGAAGCTTTCTTT
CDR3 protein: CASSSQGATEAFF

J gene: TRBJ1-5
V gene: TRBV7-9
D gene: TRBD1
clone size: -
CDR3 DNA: TGTGCCAGCAGCCGCGGACAGGGGGCGAGCAATCAGCCCCAGCATTTT
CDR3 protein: CASSRGQGASNQPQHF